The 10 T cell receptor beta chains below come from one sample, sequenced in a study of shared clonotypes between healthy human individuals. Sequenced by immunoSEQ multiplex PCR; TCRdb stores in-frame clones only, minus some. The data show 2,500,000 or so clones, around 94% seen once. Sample: naive CD4+ T cells sorted from blood. The subset: CD45RA+ positively selected. The receptors were sampled from a man aged 18 to 35 in good health.

V is TRBV19 and J is TRBJ2-1, with 12 positions matching TRBD2. J lost 6 bases, V lost 5 bases, and 5 bases had no gene match. The germline V gene encodes CDR1 LNHDA and CDR2 SQIVND (reference sequence). This CDR3 contains 15 residues. This chain's CDR3 is CASSAPGLAGNEQFF. DNA of the CDR3: TGTGCCAGTAGTGCTCCGGGACTAGCGGGCAATGAGCAGTTCTTC.

The rearrangement uses TRBV7-8 and TRBJ2-7; 8 bases are shared with TRBD2. The CDR3 has 15 residues. The junction had 8 bases not matched to a gene; V was cut back by 5 bases and J by 2 bases. CDR1 and CDR2 from the germline V gene are SGHVS and FQNEAQ. CDR3 region: CASSKLADKTYEQYF. The CDR3 DNA reads as TGTGCCAGCAGCAAACTAGCGGACAAAACCTACGAGCAGTACTTC.

This sequence joins TRBV10-1 and TRBJ2-2; possible D gene TRBD1, 5 bases. Trimming cost V 3 bases and J 5 bases, with 10 bases left between them. The CDR3 is 14 amino acids. Germline V gives CDR1 WNHNN, CDR2 SYGVQD (reference sequence). CDR3 in amino acids: CASSERQQTGELFF. The CDR3 coding sequence is TGCGCCAGCAGTGAAAGACAGCAAACCGGGGAGCTGTTTTTT.

The chain employs TRBV5-4 and TRBJ2-3; 9 bases are a match to TRBD2. The CDR3 extends over 14 amino acids. CDR1 is SGHNT, CDR2 YYREEE, per germline (reference sequence). V was clipped by 2 bases and J by 3 bases; unmatched bases: 1. The CDR3 nucleotides are TGTGCCAGCAGCTTTAGCGGGAGAACAGATACGCAGTATTTT. This sequence encodes CASSFSGRTDTQYF.

As for this clone: Distinct nucleotide sequences in the sample also encode this CDR3. V usage is TRBV5-1 and J usage is TRBJ2-7; 13 bases map to TRBD2. Unmatched junction bases numbered 5, after V lost 4 bases and J lost 1 base. CDR3 size: 16 residues. Germline V gene sequence: CDR1 SGHRS, CDR2 YFSETQ. The CDR3 sequence is CASSPRTSGSSYEQYF. CDR3 coding DNA: TGCGCCAGCAGCCCCAGGACTAGCGGGAGTTCCTACGAGCAGTACTTC.

This chain joins TRBV28 and TRBJ2-3, with D perhaps being TRBD1 or TRBD2 (5 bases each). In germline, CDR1 is MDHEN, CDR2 SYDVKM. The CDR3 is 16 residues long. Trimming left V 5 bases short and J 5 bases short, with 20 bases between. The CDR3 here is CASSPRGRAIIDTQYF. CDR3 sequence (DNA): TGTGCCAGCAGTCCACGGGGCAGGGCGATAATAGATACGCAGTATTTT.

The chain joins TRBV5-8 to TRBJ2-7, with D unresolved. The CDR3 length is 14 residues. V lost 0 bases to trimming and J lost 0 bases, with 7 bases between them. Germline lookup yields CDR1 SGHTS and CDR2 YDEGEE. The CDR3 sequence is CASSLAAYSYEQYF. DNA for the CDR3: TGTGCCAGCAGCTTGGCAGCTTACTCCTACGAGCAGTACTTC.

The V gene is TRBV5-1, the J gene TRBJ2-2; 9 nucleotides match TRBD2. V was clipped by 3 bases and J by 5 bases; unmatched bases: 5. In germline, CDR1 is SGHRS, CDR2 YFSETQ. CDR3 length: 15 amino acids. CDR3 DNA sequence: TGCGCCAGCAGCTCCATAGCGGGAGATACCGGGGAGCTGTTTTTT. It is translated as CASSSIAGDTGELFF.

As for this clone: The same CDR3 also results from other DNA sequences found in this sample. The V gene is TRBV6-5, the J gene TRBJ1-4; 8 bases fit TRBD1. The CDR3 contains 15 residues. Germline values: CDR1 MNHEY, CDR2 SVGAGI. The ends lost 2 bases at V and 6 bases at J; junction bases unmatched: 5. The CDR3 DNA is TGTGCCAGCAGTTACCTCACAGGGGGGGATGAAAAACTGTTTTTT. Protein: CASSYLTGGDEKLFF.

The genes are TRBV27 and TRBJ1-2; tentatively, D is TRBD1 (5 bases). Trimming stripped 3 bases from V and 1 base from J, with 21 bases between. The CDR3 is 18 residues long. Germline CDR1 MNHEY, CDR2 SMNVEV (reference sequence). The CDR3 is CASSFKPPGGVDNYGYTF. DNA of the CDR3: TGTGCCAGCAGTTTTAAGCCCCCGGGGGGGGTCGATAACTATGGCTACACCTTC.